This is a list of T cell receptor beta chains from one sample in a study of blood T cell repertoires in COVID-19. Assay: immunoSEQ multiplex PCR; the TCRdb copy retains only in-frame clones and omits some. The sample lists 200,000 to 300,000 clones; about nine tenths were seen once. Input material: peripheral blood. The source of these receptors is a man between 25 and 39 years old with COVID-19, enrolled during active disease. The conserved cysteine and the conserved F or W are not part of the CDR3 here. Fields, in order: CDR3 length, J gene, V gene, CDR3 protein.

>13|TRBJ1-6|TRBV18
ASSPEGGNNSPLH
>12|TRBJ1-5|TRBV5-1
ASSTGQGGQPQH
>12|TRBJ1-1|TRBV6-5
ASSYSGSNTEAF
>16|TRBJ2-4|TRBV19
ASSIVAGRGQVKNIQY
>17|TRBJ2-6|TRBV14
ASSQGGGRGYSGANVLT
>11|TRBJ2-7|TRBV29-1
SARRAGFDEQY
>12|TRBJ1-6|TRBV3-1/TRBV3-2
ASSQVQGNSPLH
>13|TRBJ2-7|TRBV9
ASSVGVGATYEQY
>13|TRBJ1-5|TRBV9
ASSEDSYSNQPQH
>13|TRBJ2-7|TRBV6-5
ASSSGTGGSYEQY
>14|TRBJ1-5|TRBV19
ASSSQSGTGNQPQH
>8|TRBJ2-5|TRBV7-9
SAGLETQY
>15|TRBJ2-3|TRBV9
ASSGRVQLAWTDTQY
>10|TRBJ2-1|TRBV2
ARQGTYNEQF
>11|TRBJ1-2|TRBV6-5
ASNLDREYGYT
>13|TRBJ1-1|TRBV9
ASSVVEEMNTEAF
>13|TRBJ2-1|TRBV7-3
ASSSTDRISNEQF
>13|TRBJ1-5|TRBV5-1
ASYGDSDSDQPQH
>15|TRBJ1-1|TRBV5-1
ASSLVSGRGMNTEAF
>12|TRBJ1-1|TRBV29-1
SARSGGGGTEAF
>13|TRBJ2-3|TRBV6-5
ASSYHRLRADTQY
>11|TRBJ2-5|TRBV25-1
ASSERVGETQY
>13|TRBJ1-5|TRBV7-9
ASSLAGDGNQPQH
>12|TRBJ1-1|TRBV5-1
ASNPATEHTEAF
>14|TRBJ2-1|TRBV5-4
ASTMGGGSFYNEQF
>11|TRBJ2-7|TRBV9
ASSVWGEDEQY
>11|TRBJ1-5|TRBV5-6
ASSRTGDQPQH
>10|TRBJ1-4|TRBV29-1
SVPGNGEKLF
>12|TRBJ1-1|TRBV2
ASSEASVNTEAF
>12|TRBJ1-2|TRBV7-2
ASSYGQEAYGYT
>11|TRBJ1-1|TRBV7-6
ASSLSQGTEAF
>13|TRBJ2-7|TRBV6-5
ASTNQGQNSYEQY
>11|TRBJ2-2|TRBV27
ASSAQGAGELF
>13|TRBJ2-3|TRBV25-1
ASSEPARGRLSQY
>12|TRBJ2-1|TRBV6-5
ASSRSRRRDEQF
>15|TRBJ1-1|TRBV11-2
ASSLWGELIPSTEAF
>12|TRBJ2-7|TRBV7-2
ASKLAGGTYEQY
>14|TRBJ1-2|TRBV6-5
ASTYSGGGPSYGYT
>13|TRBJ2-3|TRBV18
ASSPFGQTTDTQY
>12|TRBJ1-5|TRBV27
ASSPGQGGQPQH
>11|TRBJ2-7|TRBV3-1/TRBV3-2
ASSPTQGMEQY
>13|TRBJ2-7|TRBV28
ASSPTGGRVYEQY
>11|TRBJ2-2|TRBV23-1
ASRGQGTGELF
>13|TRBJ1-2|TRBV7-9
ASSFGQGAVDGYT
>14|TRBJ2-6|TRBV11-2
ASTPWGGSGANVLT
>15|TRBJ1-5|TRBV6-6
ASSPQGAARTDQPQH
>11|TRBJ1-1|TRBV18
ASSPAENTEAF
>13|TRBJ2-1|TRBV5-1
ASSFYIGQDNEQF
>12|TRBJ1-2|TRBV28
ASSSGQGASGYT
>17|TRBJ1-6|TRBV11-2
ASSLVAAAGNSYNSPLH
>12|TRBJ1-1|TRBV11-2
ASRERGGAQGAF
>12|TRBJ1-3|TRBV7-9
ASSLDFSGNTIY
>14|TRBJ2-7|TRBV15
ATSRDPGQGAYEQY
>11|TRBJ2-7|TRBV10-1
ASSESSRDEQY
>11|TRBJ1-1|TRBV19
ASRVTGGAEAF
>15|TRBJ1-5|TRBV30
AWSVKQGGISNQPQH
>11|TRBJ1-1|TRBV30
AWRVEDNTEAF
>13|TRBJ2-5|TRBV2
ASKGLAGVQETQY
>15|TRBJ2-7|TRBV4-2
ASSQEDLVGARYEQY
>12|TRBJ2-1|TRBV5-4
ACGAGADYNEQF